Presented here are 18 T cell receptor beta chains from one specimen sequenced in a study of T cells in Graves' hyperthyroidism and ophthalmopathy. The TCR beta CDR3 regions underwent amplification using RNA transcripts as the source. Researchers ran a first-round RT-PCR on the TCR CDR3 using the HTBI primer set. TCRdb re-called the multiplex PCR reads with MiXCR, one entry per CDR3 protein. Of about 480,000 distinct CDR3 sequences in the sample, about an eighth were seen once. Sequenced input: blood. The receptor source for this set is a young woman with Graves' hyperthyroidism.

This clonotype has a handful of counts. The rearrangement links TRBV27 to TRBJ2-5, with D possibly being TRBD2 (6 bases). The CDR3 length is 16 residues. The germline V gene encodes CDR1 MNHEY and CDR2 SMNVEV (reference sequence). Trimming removed 6 bases from V and 5 bases from J, with 22 bases in between. Here the CDR3 DNA reads TGTGCCAGCAGCAGAACCGCAGGACTACTTGGCGAGACCCAGTACTTC. Amino acids: CASSRTAGLLGETQYF.

This clonotype was found many times. The chain joins TRBV19 to TRBJ1-6, with 7 positions matching TRBD1. The CDR3 is made up of 16 amino acids. Germline-derived CDR1 and CDR2 are LNHDA and SQIVND (reference sequence). The trim removed 3 bases at V and 7 bases at J, leaving 9 bases unmatched. CDR3 nucleotides: TGTGCCAGTAGTATCACAGGGGCGTCGAGAAATTCACCCCTCCACTTT. Translated: CASSITGASRNSPLHF.

The chain combines TRBV4-1 with TRBJ2-7; 7 nucleotides line up with TRBD1. From germline, CDR1 is MGHRA and CDR2 YSYEKL. J lost 3 bases, V lost 0 bases, and 5 bases had no gene match. CDR3 length: 15 residues. The CDR3 loop reads CASSQEQWDSYEQYV. The CDR3 DNA sequence: TGCGCCAGCAGCCAAGAACAATGGGACAGCTACGAGCAGTACGTC.

The CDR3 spells CASSAGTGGDLAKNIQYF. DNA for the CDR3: TGTGCCAGCAGCGCCGGGACAGGGGGAGATCTAGCCAAAAACATTCAGTACTTC. This chain joins TRBV9 and TRBJ2-4, with 11 bases matching TRBD1. The ends lost 3 bases at V and 0 bases at J; junction bases unmatched: 8. CDR3 size: 18 residues. In germline, CDR1 is SGDLS, CDR2 YYNGEE.

This clonotype was detected ten times or more. The rearrangement links TRBV28 to TRBJ2-1; D tentatively fits TRBD1 or TRBD2 (5 bases each). The V end lost 6 bases, the J end lost 10 bases, and 19 bases lay between the germline ends. Germline CDR1 is MDHEN and CDR2 is SYDVKM. The CDR3 is 14 residues long. The CDR3 region has the DNA TGTGCCAGCAGCTATCCGGGGCCCAATAGGGAGCAGTTCTTC. It yields the protein CASSYPGPNREQFF. Full variable domain (rest looked up from reference TRBV28 and TRBJ2-1): DVKVTQSSRYLVKRTGEKVFLECVQDMDHENMFWYRQDPGLGLRLIYFSYDVKMKEKGDIPEGYSVSREKKERFSLILESASTNQTSMYLCASSYPGPNREQFFGPGTRLTVL.

This clonotype was recorded many times. The chain has TRBV28 and TRBJ1-2, with D maybe TRBD1 (6 bases). Germline V gives CDR1 MDHEN, CDR2 SYDVKM. The CDR3 length is 14 residues. Trimming shortened V by 4 bases and J by 6 bases, and 15 bases separated the two germline ends. The CDR3 DNA sequence: TGTGCCAGCAGTTCCCCGCGGGGGCTTGATGGCTACACCTTC. Its protein is CASSSPRGLDGYTF.

This clonotype has more than one count but fewer than ten. The V gene is TRBV24-1, the J gene TRBJ2-1; D may be TRBD1 (6 bases). The CDR3 is made up of 12 amino acids. Germline CDR1 reads KGHDR; CDR2 reads SFDVKD. Trimming shortened V by 2 bases and J by 9 bases, and 7 bases separated the two germline ends. The CDR3 DNA reads as TGTGCCACCAGTGATTCACAGGGTGAGCAGTTCTTC. It translates to CATSDSQGEQFF.

This clonotype was detected a few times. The chain couples TRBV6-1 to TRBJ2-7, with a tentative D call TRBD2 (6 bases). Trimming removed 5 bases from V and 0 bases from J, with 14 bases in between. The CDR3 is 15 residues long. CDR1 is MNHNS, CDR2 SASEGT, per germline. In DNA form, the CDR3 reads TGTGCCAGCAGTCCCGGGACTGTAAGCTCCTACGAGCAGTACTTC. This translates into CASSPGTVSSYEQYF.

At least ten counts were recorded for this clonotype. The chain carries TRBV20-1 and TRBJ1-3; TRBD1 is a possible D gene (5 bases). CDR3 length equals 14 residues. V was pared by 3 bases and J by 7 bases, with 16 bases between. Germline CDR1 DFQATT, CDR2 SNEGSKA (reference sequence). CDR3: CSASYVAGRNTIYF. CDR3 in DNA: TGCAGTGCTAGTTATGTGGCAGGGCGGAACACCATATATTTT.

Many counts were recorded for this clonotype. The genes are TRBV12-3 or TRBV12-4 and TRBJ1-2; perhaps TRBD1 as D (6 bases). Trimming stripped 6 bases from V and 1 base from J, with 9 bases between. This CDR3 is built from 13 residues. CDR3 sequence (DNA): TGTGCCAGCAGGGACAGTCTTAACTATGGCTACACCTTC. Protein sequence: CASRDSLNYGYTF.

The chain is built from TRBV6-1 and TRBJ1-6, with no clear D. The germline V and J ends were trimmed by 6 bases and 3 bases, with 15 bases remaining between them. This CDR3 spans 16 amino acids. The germline CDR1 and CDR2 sequences are MNHNS and SASEGT. In nucleotides, the CDR3 is TGTGCCAGCAGCAGAGTACTAAGGGACTATAATTCACCCCTCCACTTT. As protein: CASSRVLRDYNSPLHF.

As for this clonotype: A much larger clone differs by one base, so this may be a read error. J is TRBJ2-1 and V is TRBV7-3; D is unresolved. Per germline, CDR1 SGHTA and CDR2 FQGTGA. The CDR3 totals 11 residues. The CDR3 DNA follows: TGTGCCATCGTAAGGGTTTATGAGCAGTCCTTC. Encoded protein: CAIVRVYEQSF. Full variable domain (rest looked up from reference TRBV7-3 and TRBJ2-1): GAGVSQTPSNKVTEKGKYVELRCDPISGHTALYWYRQSLGQGPEFLIYFQGTGAADDSGLPNDRFFAVRPEGSVSTLKIQRTERGDSAVYLCAIVRVYEQSFGPGTRLTVL.

This clonotype was seen a few times. The rearrangement links TRBV27 to TRBJ2-1; tentative D call: TRBD1 (6 bases). Germline CDR1 and CDR2: MNHEY and SMNVEV (reference sequence). This CDR3 is 16 amino acids long. V lost 0 bases and J lost 3, with 12 bases in between. The CDR3 DNA reads TGTGCCAGCAGTTTATCGAGAGGGACAAACTACAATGAGCAGTTCTTC. It specifies CASSLSRGTNYNEQFF.

This chain links TRBV10-1 with TRBJ2-1; D remains unclear. The CDR3 sequence is 16 residues long. V was pared by 5 bases and J by 4 bases, with 18 bases between. CDR1 is WNHNN and CDR2 is SYGVQD in the germline V gene (reference sequence). The CDR3 coding sequence is TGCGCCAGCAGTTCAAACCCGTATGGGCTATACAATGAGCAGTTCTTC. Its protein is CASSSNPYGLYNEQFF.

The sample holds many counts of this clonotype. CDR3 loop: CASSELTEPYEQYV. The CDR3 DNA is TGTGCCAGCAGTGAACTTACAGAGCCCTACGAGCAGTACGTC. This chain links TRBV6-1 with TRBJ2-7; D unclear. Trimming took off 2 bases at V and 2 bases at J, with 10 bases between the two ends. Germline V CDR1 and CDR2: MNHNS, SASEGT. The CDR3 runs to 14 residues.

This clonotype was recorded at least ten times. The genes are TRBV12-3 or TRBV12-4 and TRBJ2-2; possibly TRBD1 or TRBD2 for D (6 bases each). The CDR3 sequence is 15 residues long. V was shortened by 3 bases and J by 5 bases, with 13 bases between the two germline ends. CDR3 protein: CASSFRQGRTGELFF. The DNA for the CDR3 is TGTGCCAGCAGTTTTCGGCAGGGGAGGACCGGGGAGCTGTTTTTT.

In this sample, this clonotype turned up many times. The V and J genes are TRBV30 and TRBJ2-7, with 10 positions matching TRBD1. This CDR3 has 14 residues. V lost 7 bases to trimming and J lost 5 bases; unmatched junction nucleotides: 11. Germline V CDR1 and CDR2: GTSNPN, SVGIG (reference sequence). The CDR3 loop is CASERGTGVHEQYF. CDR3 nucleotides: TGTGCCTCGGAAAGGGGGACAGGGGTTCACGAGCAGTACTTC.

The sample holds many counts of this clonotype. This chain connects TRBV7-3 to TRBJ1-2; tentative D call: TRBD1 (5 bases). Trimming removed 0 bases at V and 8 bases at J, with 10 bases between. The CDR3 loop spans 13 amino acids. Germline loops: CDR1 SGHTA, CDR2 FQGTGA. CDR3 loop: CASSLTGEEGYTF. The CDR3 nucleotides read TGTGCCAGCAGCTTAACAGGGGAGGAAGGCTACACCTTC.